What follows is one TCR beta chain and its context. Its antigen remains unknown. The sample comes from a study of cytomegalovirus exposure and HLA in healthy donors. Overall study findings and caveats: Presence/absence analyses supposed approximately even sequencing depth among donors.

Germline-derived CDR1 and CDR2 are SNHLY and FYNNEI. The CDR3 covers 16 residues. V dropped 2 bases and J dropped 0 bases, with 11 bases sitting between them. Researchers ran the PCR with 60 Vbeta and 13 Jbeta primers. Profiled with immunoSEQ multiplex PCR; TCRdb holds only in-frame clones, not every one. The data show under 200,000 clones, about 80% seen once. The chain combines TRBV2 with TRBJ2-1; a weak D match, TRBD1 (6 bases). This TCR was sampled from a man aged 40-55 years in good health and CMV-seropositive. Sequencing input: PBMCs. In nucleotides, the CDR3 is TGTGCCAGCAGTGAAAGTCAGGGGTTCTCCTACAATGAGCAGTTCTTC. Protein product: CASSESQGFSYNEQFF.